Following are 22 T cell receptor beta chains from one sample sequenced in a study of PD-1 blockade in classical Hodgkin lymphoma. Method: immunoSEQ multiplex PCR; TCRdb's copy keeps in-frame clones and lacks some. The sample carries tens of thousands of clones, approximately 80% recorded once. Time point of the sample: cycle 4 day 1 (C4D1), after less than 7 weeks of nivolumab. All the patients suffered relapse after autologous stem cell transplantation, and brentuximab vedotin exposure differed. Source: peripheral blood mononuclear cells (PBMCs), taken before the fourth cycle of nivolumab. These receptors were taken from a human donor with classical Hodgkin lymphoma.

The V gene is TRBV5-4, the J gene TRBJ2-1; 9 nucleotides match TRBD2. This CDR3 is built from 17 residues. V gave up 1 base and J gave up 8 bases; unmatched junction bases: 13. Germline values: CDR1 SGHNT, CDR2 YYREEE (reference sequence). The CDR3, as DNA: TGTGCCAGCAGCTTGCCGGACTTAGCGGGAGAAGGATATGAGCAGTTCTTC. Amino acid sequence: CASSLPDLAGEGYEQFF. The full variable domain, its missing parts supplied by reference TRBV5-4 and TRBJ2-1, is ETGVTQSPTHLIKTRGQQVTLRCSSQSGHNTVSWYQQALGQGPQFIFQYYREEENGRGNFPPRFSGLQFPNYSSELNVNALELDDSALYLCASSLPDLAGEGYEQFFGPGTRLTVL.

The rearrangement links TRBV27 to TRBJ1-5; D perhaps matches TRBD1 (6 bases). This CDR3 comprises 17 residues. Germline V CDR1 and CDR2: MNHEY, SMNVEV (reference sequence). Trimming removed 2 bases at V and 6 bases at J, with 20 bases between. The CDR3 here is CASSLTNRDIRGQPQHF. Here the CDR3 DNA reads TGTGCCAGCAGTTTAACCAACAGGGATATAAGGGGTCAGCCCCAGCATTTT.

J is TRBJ1-1 and V is TRBV5-1; D ambiguous. The ends were cut back, 4 bases at V and 5 bases at J, with 12 bases in the middle. The CDR3 totals 13 residues. Germline V gives CDR1 SGHRS, CDR2 YFSETQ. CDR3 coding DNA: TGCGCCAGCAGCGAGCCGGGGAGGACTGAAGCTTTCTTT. As protein: CASSEPGRTEAFF.

This clone is labeled medium-sized. This sequence joins TRBV9 and TRBJ1-1, with D tentatively TRBD1 (5 bases). This CDR3 is 15 amino acids long. CDR1 SGDLS and CDR2 YYNGEE come from the germline V gene. Trimming stripped 0 bases from V and 2 bases from J, with 11 bases between. As DNA, the CDR3 is TGTGCCAGCAGCGTAGTGCTAGGGGCCAACACTGAAGCTTTCTTT. It translates to CASSVVLGANTEAFF.

This clone has only a few counts. The DNA of the CDR3 is TGTGCCAGCAGCCCCGTGGAGGGGATTGAAGCTTTCTTT. Residues: CASSPVEGIEAFF. The chain uses TRBV14 and TRBJ1-1; D perhaps matches TRBD1 (5 bases). The V and J ends lost 4 bases and 7 bases respectively, with 13 bases between them. CDR1 is SGHDN, CDR2 FVKESK, per germline. The CDR3 has 13 residues.

This clone was seen ten or more times. The chain uses TRBV5-1 and TRBJ1-2; no reliable D call. CDR1 and CDR2 from the germline V gene are SGHRS and YFSETQ. Trimming removed 0 bases at V and 2 bases at J, with 5 bases between. This CDR3 is built from 13 residues. CDR3 residues: CASSLELNYGYTF. In DNA form, the CDR3 reads TGCGCCAGCAGCTTGGAATTAAACTATGGCTACACCTTC.

The chain uses TRBV7-8 and TRBJ2-3, with TRBD2 identical over 8 bases. CDR1 SGHVS and CDR2 FQNEAQ come from the germline V gene. The CDR3 is 16 residues long. V shed 0 bases and J 2 bases; nucleotides not matched to a gene: 4. The CDR3 is CASSLAPSGYTDTQYF. CDR3 nucleotide sequence: TGTGCCAGCAGCTTAGCGCCTAGCGGGTACACAGATACGCAGTATTTT. The full variable domain, completed using reference TRBV7-8 and TRBJ2-3, is GAGVSQSPRYKVAKRGQDVALRCDPISGHVSLFWYQQALGQGPEFLTYFQNEAQLDKSGLPSDRFFAERPEGSVSTLKIQRTQQEDSAVYLCASSLAPSGYTDTQYFGPGTRLTVL.

V and J are TRBV11-3 and TRBJ1-2, with 8 bases identical to TRBD1. Germline V gives CDR1 SGHNT, CDR2 YENEEA. The CDR3 spans 15 residues. Losses at the gene ends were 4 bases for V and 3 bases for J; bases not matched to a gene: 7. As DNA, the CDR3 is TGTGCCAGCAGCTCAGGGGGCAGCGGCTACTATGGCTACACCTTC. Amino acids: CASSSGGSGYYGYTF.

The rearrangement joins TRBV13 to TRBJ2-1; D is undetermined. The V gene's germline CDR1 is PRHDT and CDR2 FYEKMQ (reference sequence). The CDR3 spans 13 residues. The V end was cut by 5 bases, the J end by 2 bases, with 7 bases between. CDR3 in DNA: TGTGCCAGCAGCGAGGAGACCTACAATGAGCAGTTCTTC. Its translation: CASSEETYNEQFF.

V usage is TRBV7-2 and J usage is TRBJ1-2, with 8 bases identical to TRBD1. The CDR3 consists of 16 residues. Germline loops: CDR1 SGHTA, CDR2 FQGNSA. Trimming at V came to 1 base and at J to 3 bases, leaving 7 bases not matched to a gene. In DNA, the CDR3 is TGTGCCAGCAGCTTAGGGGGAGCGGGACAGGACTATGGCTACACCTTC. Its protein is CASSLGGAGQDYGYTF.

The chain is built from TRBV6-1 and TRBJ1-1; D is unclear. The V gene lost 4 bases and the J gene lost 4 bases, with 10 bases spanning the gap. Germline V gives CDR1 MNHNS, CDR2 SASEGT. CDR3 length equals 13 residues. The CDR3 coding sequence is TGTGCCAGCAGTGGTAGGAGTCTCACTGAAGCTTTCTTT. Translation: CASSGRSLTEAFF.

The chain joins TRBV27 to TRBJ2-5, with TRBD1 matching 8 bases. V shed 3 bases, J shed 4 bases, and the junction held 7 bases outside the gene matches. The germline V gene encodes CDR1 MNHEY and CDR2 SMNVEV (reference sequence). The length of the CDR3 is 15 residues. The CDR3 DNA is TGTGCCAGCAGTTTCCGCAGGACAGGGCGAGAGACCCAGTACTTC. This translates into CASSFRRTGRETQYF.

The chain employs TRBV7-2 and TRBJ2-1, with D possibly matching TRBD1 (6 bases). The germline CDR1 and CDR2 sequences are SGHTA and FQGNSA. The CDR3 covers 16 residues. V gave up 0 bases and J gave up 0 bases, with 9 bases separating them. The CDR3 spells CASSLARGGSYNEQFF. The CDR3 DNA sequence: TGTGCCAGCAGCTTAGCTCGAGGGGGCTCCTACAATGAGCAGTTCTTC.

The chain recombines TRBV5-1 with TRBJ1-2; 10 bases fit TRBD1. The V and J ends lost 4 bases and 8 bases, in that order; junction bases with no gene match: 14. Per germline, CDR1 SGHRS and CDR2 YFSETQ. This CDR3 spans 16 amino acids. CDR3 sequence reads: CASSANPGQGIGGYTF. The CDR3 DNA reads as TGCGCCAGCAGCGCTAACCCGGGACAGGGGATCGGCGGCTACACCTTC.

The J gene is TRBJ2-7, the V gene TRBV12-2; no DNA check was done on the table's D call, TRBD1. TRBV12-2 is flagged as a pseudogene. The CDR3 is 16 amino acids. The CDR3, as DNA: TGTGCAAGTCGCTTAACCCTCTTCCCCGGGACAGGGACTTCCGACTTC. Protein: CASRLTLFPGTGTSDF.

The rearrangement uses TRBV5-1 and TRBJ2-7; TRBD1 is a possible D gene (6 bases). Per germline, CDR1 SGHRS and CDR2 YFSETQ. V lost 4 bases and J 2 bases, leaving 16 bases between the germline ends. CDR3 length: 15 amino acids. CDR3 nucleotides: TGCGCCAGCAGCCATCTACAGGGTAGGACCTACGAGCAGTACTTC. As protein: CASSHLQGRTYEQYF. Based on the CDR3 plus reference TRBV5-1 and TRBJ2-7, the full variable domain is KAGVTQTPRYLIKTRGQQVTLSCSPISGHRSVSWYQQTPGQGLQFLFEYFSETQRNKGNFPGRFSGRQFSNSRSEMNVSTLELGDSALYLCASSHLQGRTYEQYFGPGTRLTVT.

The rearrangement links TRBV19 to TRBJ2-7; D gene unclear. The CDR3 spans 14 residues. Trimming left V 4 bases short and J 6 bases short, with 16 bases between. Germline-derived CDR1 and CDR2 are LNHDA and SQIVND (reference sequence). CDR3 in amino acids: CASSKHVEYSEQYF. DNA of the CDR3: TGTGCCAGTAGTAAGCATGTCGAATATTCCGAGCAGTACTTC. The full variable domain, rest sourced from reference TRBV19 and TRBJ2-7, is DGGITQSPKYLFRKEGQNVTLSCEQNLNHDAMYWYRQDPGQGLRLIYYSQIVNDFQKGDIAEGYSVSREKKESFPLTVTSAQKNPTAFYLCASSKHVEYSEQYFGPGTRLTVT.

In regard to this clone: A read error may account for a junction end that differs from germline. For the CDR3, the DNA is TGCGCCAGCAGCTATGAGCTGACAGCTCCCTATCGCTACACCTTC. Its translation: CASSYELTAPYRYTF. This chain joins TRBV5-1 and TRBJ1-2; tentatively, D is TRBD1 (5 bases). The CDR3 has 15 amino acids. Germline-derived CDR1 and CDR2 are SGHRS and YFSETQ.

The gene calls are TRBV28 and TRBJ1-1, with D perhaps TRBD1 (6 bases). This CDR3 contains 15 residues. V dropped 5 bases and J dropped 3 bases, with 16 bases sitting between them. Germline V gives CDR1 MDHEN, CDR2 SYDVKM. The CDR3 DNA sequence: TGTGCCAGCAGTCCCTACTCACAGGGTTACACTGAAGCTTTCTTT. Residues: CASSPYSQGYTEAFF.

This chain links TRBV9 with TRBJ2-7; the D gene could be TRBD1 or TRBD2 (5 bases each). The length of the CDR3 is 13 residues. V lost 0 bases to trimming and J lost 7 bases, with 11 bases between them. The germline CDR1 and CDR2 sequences are SGDLS and YYNGEE. The CDR3 protein is CASSVGVGPEQYF. The CDR3 DNA is TGTGCCAGCAGCGTAGGGGTGGGACCGGAGCAGTACTTC.

V gene TRBV6-1 combines with J gene TRBJ1-5; D gene ambiguous. In germline, CDR1 is MNHNS, CDR2 SASEGT. The CDR3 loop spans 14 amino acids. The V end lost 4 bases, the J end lost 5 bases, and 12 bases lay between the germline ends. In DNA, the CDR3 is TGTGCCAGCAGTGGAATAGGTGGCGATCAGCCCCAGCATTTT. Protein: CASSGIGGDQPQHF.

The rearrangement uses TRBV11-2 and TRBJ2-7; D is perhaps TRBD1 (5 bases). The V end lost 8 bases, the J end lost 4 bases, and 24 bases lay between the germline ends. The germline CDR1 and CDR2 sequences are SGHAT and FQNNGV. This CDR3 contains 16 residues. CDR3 region: CASQSLSTAYLYEQYF. CDR3 in DNA: TGTGCCAGCCAAAGTCTTTCGACAGCTTACCTATACGAGCAGTACTTC.